This entry concerns a single TCR beta chain. What it recognizes is unknown. This entry comes from a study of early stage breast cancer tumors. Study at large: Most invasive tumors, about 80% of the 16, were ER+/PR+/HER2-.

Data came from immunoSEQ multiplex PCR; TCRdb stores just in-frame clones and leaves some out. The data hold 32,000 or so clones, with 72% observed a single time. Between the trimmed V and J ends, which lost 6 bases and 3 bases, there was a span of 23 bases. Germline values: CDR1 SGHRS, CDR2 YFSETQ. CDR3 length: 17 amino acids. The study, taken as a whole, reports: Blood repertoires resembled normal breast more than tumor.

The TCR comes from a person in their fifties with breast cancer. The specimen was blood. V usage is TRBV5-1 and J usage is TRBJ2-3; D might be TRBD2 (6 bases). The CDR3 DNA sequence: TGCGCCAGCAAGTTCGGCGGGGTACTATATGGGACAGATACGCAGTATTTT. Residues: CASKFGGVLYGTDTQYF. Full variable domain (remainder filled in from reference TRBV5-1 and TRBJ2-3): KAGVTQTPRYLIKTRGQQVTLSCSPISGHRSVSWYQQTPGQGLQFLFEYFSETQRNKGNFPGRFSGRQFSNSRSEMNVSTLELGDSALYLCASKFGGVLYGTDTQYFGPGTRLTVL.